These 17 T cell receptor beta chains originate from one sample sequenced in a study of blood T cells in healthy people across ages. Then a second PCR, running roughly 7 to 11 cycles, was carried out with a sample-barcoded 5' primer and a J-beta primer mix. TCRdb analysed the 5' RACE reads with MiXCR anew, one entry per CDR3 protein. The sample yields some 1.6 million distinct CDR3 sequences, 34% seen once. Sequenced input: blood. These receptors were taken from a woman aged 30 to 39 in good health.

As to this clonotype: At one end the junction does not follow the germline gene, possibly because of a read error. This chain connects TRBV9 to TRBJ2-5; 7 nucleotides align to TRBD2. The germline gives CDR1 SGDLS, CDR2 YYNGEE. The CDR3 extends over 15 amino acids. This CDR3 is CASRVVGGSRETQYF. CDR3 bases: TGTGCCAGCAGAGTAGTGGGAGGGTCTAGAGAGACCCAGTACTTC.

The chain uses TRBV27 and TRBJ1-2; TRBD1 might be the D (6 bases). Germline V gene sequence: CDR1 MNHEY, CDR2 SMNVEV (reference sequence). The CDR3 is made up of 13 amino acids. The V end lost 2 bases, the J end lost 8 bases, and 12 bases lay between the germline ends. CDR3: CASSLVGGQGYTF. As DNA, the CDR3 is TGTGCCAGCAGTTTAGTGGGGGGGCAAGGCTACACCTTC.

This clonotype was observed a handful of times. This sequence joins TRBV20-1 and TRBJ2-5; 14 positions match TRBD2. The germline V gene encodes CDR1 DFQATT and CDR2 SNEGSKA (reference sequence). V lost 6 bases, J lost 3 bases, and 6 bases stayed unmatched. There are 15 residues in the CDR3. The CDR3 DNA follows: TGCAGTGCCCTACCGGGACTAGCGGGAGAAGAGACCCAGTACTTC. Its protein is CSALPGLAGEETQYF.

The CDR3 loop is CSATSGMNTGELFF. CDR3 nucleotides: TGCAGTGCCACTAGCGGGATGAACACCGGGGAGCTGTTTTTT. The chain couples TRBV20-1 to TRBJ2-2; 10 nucleotides line up with TRBD2. V shed 6 bases, J shed 1 base, and the junction held 2 bases outside the gene matches. The CDR3 totals 14 residues. Germline CDR1 DFQATT, CDR2 SNEGSKA (reference sequence).

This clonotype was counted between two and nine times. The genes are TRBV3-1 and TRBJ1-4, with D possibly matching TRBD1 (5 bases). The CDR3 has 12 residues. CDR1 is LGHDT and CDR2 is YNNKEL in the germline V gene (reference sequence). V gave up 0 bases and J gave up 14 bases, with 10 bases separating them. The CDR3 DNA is TGTGCCAGCAGCCAAGAGGGACGTTTGCTGTTTTTT. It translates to CASSQEGRLLFF.

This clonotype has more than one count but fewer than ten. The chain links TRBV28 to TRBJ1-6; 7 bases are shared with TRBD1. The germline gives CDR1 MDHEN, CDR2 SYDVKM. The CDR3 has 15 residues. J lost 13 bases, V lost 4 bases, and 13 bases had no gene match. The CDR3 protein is CASSSPATGESPLHF. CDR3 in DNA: TGTGCCAGCAGTTCGCCGGCAACAGGGGAGAGTCCCCTCCACTTT.

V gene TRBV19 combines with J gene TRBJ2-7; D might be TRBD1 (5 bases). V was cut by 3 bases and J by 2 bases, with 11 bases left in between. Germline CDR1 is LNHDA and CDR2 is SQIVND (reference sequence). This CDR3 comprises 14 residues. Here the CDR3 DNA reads TGTGCCAGTAGTATTAACAGGAACCCCTACGAGCAGTACTTC. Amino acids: CASSINRNPYEQYF.

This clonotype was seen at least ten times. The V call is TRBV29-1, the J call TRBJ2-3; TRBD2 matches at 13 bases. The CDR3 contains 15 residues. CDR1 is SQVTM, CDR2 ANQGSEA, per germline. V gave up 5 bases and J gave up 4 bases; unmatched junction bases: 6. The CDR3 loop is CSVSGTSGNADTQYF. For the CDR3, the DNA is TGCAGCGTTTCAGGGACTAGCGGGAACGCAGATACGCAGTATTTT.

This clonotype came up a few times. CDR3 sequence (DNA): TGTGCCAGCAGCCAGGAGGTGGGGAACACTGAAGCTTTCTTT. Amino acid sequence: CASSQEVGNTEAFF. The chain combines TRBV14 with TRBJ1-1, with no clear D. The germline V gene encodes CDR1 SGHDN and CDR2 FVKESK. Between the trimmed V and J ends, which lost 3 bases and 1 base, there was a span of 9 bases. The CDR3 consists of 14 residues.

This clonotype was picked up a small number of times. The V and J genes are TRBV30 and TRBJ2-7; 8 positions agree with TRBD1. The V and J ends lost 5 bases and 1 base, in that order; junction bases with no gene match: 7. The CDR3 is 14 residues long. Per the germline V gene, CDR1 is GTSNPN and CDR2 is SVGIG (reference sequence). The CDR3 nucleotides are TGTGCCTGGGGTTCAGGGGGCGCGTCCTACGAGCAGTACTTC. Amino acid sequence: CAWGSGGASYEQYF.

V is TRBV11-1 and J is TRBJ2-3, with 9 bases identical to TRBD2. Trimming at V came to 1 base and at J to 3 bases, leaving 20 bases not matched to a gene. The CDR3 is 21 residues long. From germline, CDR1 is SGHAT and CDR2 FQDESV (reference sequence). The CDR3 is CASSLGSVKRGAKGPTDTQYF. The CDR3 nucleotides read TGTGCCAGCAGCTTAGGTTCTGTCAAGCGGGGGGCCAAAGGACCTACAGATACGCAGTATTTT.

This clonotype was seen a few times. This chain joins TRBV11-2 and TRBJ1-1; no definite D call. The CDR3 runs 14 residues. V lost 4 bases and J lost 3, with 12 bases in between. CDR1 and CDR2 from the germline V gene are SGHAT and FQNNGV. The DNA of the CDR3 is TGTGCCAGCAGCTCCAGCCAATACCACACTGAAGCTTTCTTT. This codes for CASSSSQYHTEAFF.

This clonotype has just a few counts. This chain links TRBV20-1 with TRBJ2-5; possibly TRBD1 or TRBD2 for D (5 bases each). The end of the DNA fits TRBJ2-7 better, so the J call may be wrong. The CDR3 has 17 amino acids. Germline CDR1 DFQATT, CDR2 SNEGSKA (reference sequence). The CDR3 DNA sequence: TGCAGTGGTGGGTCCTCCAAGGGACGCTTCTTGACCGACGAGCAGTACTTC. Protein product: CSGGSSKGRFLTDEQYF.

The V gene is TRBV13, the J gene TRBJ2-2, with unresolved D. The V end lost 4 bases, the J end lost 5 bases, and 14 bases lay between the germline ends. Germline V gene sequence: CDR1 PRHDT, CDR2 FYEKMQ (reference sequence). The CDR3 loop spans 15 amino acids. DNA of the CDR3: TGTGCCAGCAGCTCCGAAGGGCTAGGAACCGGGGAGCTGTTTTTT. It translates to CASSSEGLGTGELFF.

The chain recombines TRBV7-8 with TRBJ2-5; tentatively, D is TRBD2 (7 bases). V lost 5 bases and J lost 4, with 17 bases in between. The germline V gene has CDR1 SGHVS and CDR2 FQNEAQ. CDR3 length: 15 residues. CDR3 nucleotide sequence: TGTGCCAGCAGCGAAAGATGGGGGGGCGGAGAGACCCAGTACTTC. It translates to CASSERWGGGETQYF.

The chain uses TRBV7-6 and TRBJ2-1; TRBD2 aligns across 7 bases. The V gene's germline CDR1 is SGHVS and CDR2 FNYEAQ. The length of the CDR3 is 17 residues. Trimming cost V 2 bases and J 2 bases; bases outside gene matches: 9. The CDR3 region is CASSLLAVGGAYNEQFF. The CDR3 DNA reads TGTGCCAGCAGCTTATTAGCGGTTGGGGGGGCCTACAATGAGCAGTTCTTC.

The CDR3 spells CASRALAGGPYEQYF. In nucleotides, the CDR3 is TGTGCCAGCAGAGCATTAGCGGGAGGGCCCTACGAGCAGTACTTC. The chain has TRBV27 and TRBJ2-4, with 11 bases that match TRBD2. The DNA matches TRBJ2-7 better at its end, which makes the J call doubtful. The CDR3 has 15 amino acids. Germline-derived CDR1 and CDR2 are MNHEY and SMNVEV (reference sequence).